This T cell receptor (beta chain) was documented in a study of T-cell reconstitution after alpha-beta-depleted transplantation in children. Germline lookup yields CDR1 MGHRA and CDR2 YSYEKL. This CDR3 has 16 residues. Trimming cost V 3 bases and J 0 bases, with 9 bases left between them. This clonotype has at least ten counts. The library targeted TCRbeta and was prepared with unique molecular identifiers. TCRdb itself ran the PCR reads through MiXCR, one entry per CDR3 protein. The sample lists about 110,000 distinct CDR3 sequences, about a tenth occurring once. The sequences come from PBMCs from the stem cell graft donor, collected from the stem cell graft. The chain combines TRBV4-1 with TRBJ2-6; D is possibly TRBD2 (6 bases). The receptor was derived from a human donor who donated a stem cell graft to a child with acute lymphoblastic leukemia. DNA of the CDR3: TGCGCCAGCAGCCAGGGGACTTCCTCTGGGGCCAACGTCCTGACTTTC. Its translation: CASSQGTSSGANVLTF.